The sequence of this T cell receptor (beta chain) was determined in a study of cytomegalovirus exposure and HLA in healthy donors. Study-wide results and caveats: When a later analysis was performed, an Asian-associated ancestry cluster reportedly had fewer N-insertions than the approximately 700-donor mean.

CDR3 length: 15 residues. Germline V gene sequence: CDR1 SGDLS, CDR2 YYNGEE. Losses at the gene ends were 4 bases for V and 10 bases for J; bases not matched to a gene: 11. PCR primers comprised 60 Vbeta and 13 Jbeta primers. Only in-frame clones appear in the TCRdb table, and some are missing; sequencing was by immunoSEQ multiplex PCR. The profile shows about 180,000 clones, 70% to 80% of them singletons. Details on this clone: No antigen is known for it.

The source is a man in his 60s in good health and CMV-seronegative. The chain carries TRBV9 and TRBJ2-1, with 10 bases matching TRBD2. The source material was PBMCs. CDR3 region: CASSPRTSGGREQFF. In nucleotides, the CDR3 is TGTGCCAGCAGCCCGAGGACTAGCGGCGGACGGGAGCAGTTCTTC. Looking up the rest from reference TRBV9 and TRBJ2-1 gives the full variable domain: DSGVTQTPKHLITATGQRVTLRCSPRSGDLSVYWYQQSLDQGLQFLIQYYNGEERAKGNILERFSAQQFPDLHSELNLSSLELGDSALYFCASSPRTSGGREQFFGPGTRLTVL.